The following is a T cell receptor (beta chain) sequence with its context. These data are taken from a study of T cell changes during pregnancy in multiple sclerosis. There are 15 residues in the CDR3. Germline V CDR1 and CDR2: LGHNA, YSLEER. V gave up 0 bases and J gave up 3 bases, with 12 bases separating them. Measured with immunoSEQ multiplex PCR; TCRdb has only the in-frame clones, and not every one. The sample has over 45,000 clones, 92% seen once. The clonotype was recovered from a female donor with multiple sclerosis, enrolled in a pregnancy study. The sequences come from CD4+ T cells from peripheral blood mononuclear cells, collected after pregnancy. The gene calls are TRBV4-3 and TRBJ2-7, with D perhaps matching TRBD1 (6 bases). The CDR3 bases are TGCGCCAGCAGCCAAGAAGGGGGACGGAACTACGAGCAGTACTTC. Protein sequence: CASSQEGGRNYEQYF.